This T cell receptor beta chain was sequenced for a study of shared clonotypes between healthy human individuals. This CDR3 comprises 14 residues. Germline CDR1 PRHDT, CDR2 FYEKMQ (reference sequence). V lost 8 bases and J lost 0, with 11 bases in between. Selected positively for CCR7 and CD45RO-negative, naive CD8 cells excluded terminally differentiated effector memory CD45RA+ cells. Method: immunoSEQ multiplex PCR; TCRdb's copy keeps in-frame clones and lacks some. Of nearly 2 million clones in the sample, roughly 94% were seen once. The TCR sequence derives from a man between 18 and 29 years old in good health. The specimen sequenced was naive CD8+ T cells sorted from blood. The V call is TRBV13, the J call TRBJ2-1; D gene unclear. Here the CDR3 reads CASCLESSYNEQFF. CDR3 coding DNA: TGTGCCAGCTGCCTAGAAAGCTCCTACAATGAGCAGTTCTTC.